A single sample gave rise to the 4 T cell receptor beta chains below, sequenced in a study of shared clonotypes between healthy human individuals. Generated by immunoSEQ multiplex PCR, the TCRdb table keeps only in-frame clones and is missing some. The table includes about 770,000 clones, 72% detected once. Sequencing input: memory CD4+ T cells sorted from blood. Described subset: CD45RA-negative fraction. These receptors were obtained from a woman aged 25-40 years in good health.

The genes are TRBV19 and TRBJ1-5; maybe TRBD1 (5 bases). Germline V gives CDR1 LNHDA, CDR2 SQIVND (reference sequence). This CDR3 has 12 amino acids. V was clipped by 10 bases and J by 9 bases, with 16 bases between them. The CDR3 DNA follows: TGTGCCACAAGGAAGGGGCTGGGGCCCCAGCATTTT. It is translated as CATRKGLGPQHF.

The chain employs TRBV4-1 and TRBJ2-3, with 11 bases that match TRBD2. Germline CDR1 reads MGHRA; CDR2 reads YSYEKL. V lost 1 base and J lost 6; bases outside the gene matches: 9. The CDR3 sequence is 17 residues long. In DNA form, the CDR3 reads TGCGCCAGCAGCCAAGGAAGAGCTAGCGGGAGGTCTGATACGCAGTATTTT. Translated, it gives CASSQGRASGRSDTQYF.

The gene calls are TRBV29-1 and TRBJ2-5; 8 nucleotides line up with TRBD2. The J call may not be correct, given that the DNA end is closer to TRBJ2-7. Germline CDR1 reads SQVTM; CDR2 reads ANQGSEA. This CDR3 is built from 13 residues. The CDR3 sequence: CSVEENSGTEQYF. Here the CDR3 DNA reads TGCAGCGTTGAAGAGAATAGCGGGACCGAGCAGTACTTC.

The CDR3 spells CASSPRSQSGSLFEQYF. DNA for the CDR3: TGTGCCAGCTCACCCAGGTCCCAGAGCGGGAGCCTCTTCGAGCAGTACTTC. The chain joins TRBV18 to TRBJ2-7; 8 bases align to TRBD2. CDR1 and CDR2 (germline): KGHSH, LQKENI. J was trimmed by 6 bases and V by 3 bases; bases with no gene match: 16. CDR3 size: 17 residues.